The next 24 T cell receptor beta chains were all read from a single sample in a study of T-cell reconstitution after alpha-beta-depleted transplantation in children. Unique molecular identifiers were incorporated into the prepared TCRbeta library. Each CDR3 protein is one row after TCRdb ran MiXCR on the PCR reads. The sample lists fewer than 350,000 distinct CDR3 sequences, around 9.1% occurring once. The sequencing here drew on PBMCs, taken before TCRalphabeta/CD19-depleted stem cell transplant. The receptors derive from a boy younger than two with acute myeloid leukemia, due to receive a stem cell transplant.

This clonotype was picked up many times. The gene calls are TRBV5-1 and TRBJ2-1; possible D gene TRBD2, 5 bases. Germline V gene lookup returns CDR1 SGHRS and CDR2 YFSETQ. V lost 2 bases and J lost 2, with 17 bases in between. The CDR3 sequence is 17 residues long. The CDR3 loop reads CASSLNPGRATYNEQFF. CDR3 DNA: TGCGCCAGCAGCTTAAACCCTGGGCGGGCAACCTACAATGAGCAGTTCTTC.

To note about this clonotype: At one end, the junction sequence differs from germline, possibly due to a read error. The chain employs TRBV4-1 and TRBJ1-2; D possibly corresponds to TRBD1 (5 bases). The CDR3 is 14 amino acids. Germline V gives CDR1 MGHRA, CDR2 YSYEKL. CDR3 sequence: CARSPGTLYSGYTF. CDR3 in DNA: TGTGCCAGGAGCCCCGGGACCCTATACTCGGGCTACACCTTC.

This clonotype came up many times. The rearrangement links TRBV29-1 to TRBJ2-3; TRBD2 matches 8 bases. Germline V gives CDR1 SQVTM, CDR2 ANQGSEA. The CDR3 sequence is 16 residues long. The V gene end was trimmed by 1 base and the J gene end by 3 bases; junction bases not matched to a gene: 9. The CDR3 reads CSVEGLASGRTDTQYF. For the CDR3, the DNA is TGCAGCGTTGAAGGTCTGGCTAGCGGGCGGACAGATACGCAGTATTTT.

This clonotype was observed at least ten times. The CDR3 DNA is TGTGCCAGCAGCTCCTATACAAGAAAACTGTTTTTT. Translated, it gives CASSSYTRKLFF. The gene calls are TRBV7-8 and TRBJ1-4; unclear D gene. CDR1 is SGHVS, CDR2 FQNEAQ, per germline. Trimming took off 4 bases at V and 10 bases at J, with 10 bases between the two ends. The CDR3 consists of 12 residues.

The chain employs TRBV6-2 or TRBV6-3 and TRBJ1-1, with TRBD1 matching over 7 bases. Trimming at V came to 6 bases and at J to 5 bases, leaving 6 bases not matched to a gene. The CDR3 has 13 amino acids. Germline CDR1 reads MNHEY; CDR2 reads SVGEGT. The CDR3: CASSSQGSTEAFF. CDR3 in DNA: TGTGCCAGCAGCTCACAGGGGAGTACTGAAGCTTTCTTT.

This clonotype was detected only a few times. The junction does not match germline at one end; this may be a read error. The V gene is TRBV20-1, the J gene TRBJ1-1; TRBD1 is a possible D gene (6 bases). The CDR3 runs 16 residues. CDR1 is DFQATT and CDR2 is SNEGSKA in the germline V gene (reference sequence). As DNA, the CDR3 is TGCTGTGCTAGAGATCCCCTCAAGGGGGGGGTAATGGGAGCTTTCTTT. Protein product: CCARDPLKGGVMGAFF.

This clonotype was counted ten times or more. The chain employs TRBV5-1 and TRBJ1-1; 7 bases agree with TRBD1. This CDR3 is 14 amino acids long. The J segment lost 1 base and the V segment lost 6 bases, leaving 6 bases of the junction unmatched. The germline CDR1 and CDR2 sequences are SGHRS and YFSETQ. In DNA, the CDR3 is TGCGCCAGCAACCTAAGGACAGGGAACACTGAAGCTTTCTTT. Amino acids: CASNLRTGNTEAFF. The full variable domain, in which reference TRBV5-1 and TRBJ1-1 provide the parts outside the CDR3, is KAGVTQTPRYLIKTRGQQVTLSCSPISGHRSVSWYQQTPGQGLQFLFEYFSETQRNKGNFPGRFSGRQFSNSRSEMNVSTLELGDSALYLCASNLRTGNTEAFFGQGTRLTVV.

This clonotype was counted ten times or more. This chain links TRBV7-8 with TRBJ1-4; TRBD1 agrees at 7 bases. Germline V lookup: CDR1 SGHVS, CDR2 FQNEAQ. This CDR3 spans 15 amino acids. Germline trimming cut 1 base from V and 7 bases from J; bases unmatched to any gene: 6. CDR3 region: CASSLVRGAGEKLFF. The CDR3 coding sequence is TGTGCCAGCAGCTTAGTCAGGGGGGCGGGTGAAAAACTGTTTTTT.

The V call is TRBV30, the J call TRBJ2-1; D is possibly TRBD2 (5 bases). The CDR3 runs 13 residues. V was shortened by 3 bases and J by 4 bases, with 10 bases between the two germline ends. Germline lookup yields CDR1 GTSNPN and CDR2 SVGIG (reference sequence). CDR3 residues: CAWSDGVYNEQFF. In DNA form, the CDR3 reads TGTGCCTGGAGCGACGGGGTTTACAATGAGCAGTTCTTC.

This CDR3 is CASSSGTGGFSSYNEQFF. The CDR3 DNA sequence: TGTGCCAGCAGCTCCGGGACAGGGGGCTTCAGCTCCTACAATGAGCAGTTCTTC. This chain joins TRBV5-6 and TRBJ2-1; TRBD1 aligns across 12 bases. J lost 0 bases, V lost 3 bases, and 7 bases had no gene match. The CDR3 is 18 amino acids. From germline, CDR1 is SGHDT and CDR2 YYEEEE.

This clonotype was counted ten times or more. The CDR3 DNA reads as TGTGCCAGCAATCCTTTGGGACAGGGCAGCTACGAGCAGTACTTC. This gives the protein CASNPLGQGSYEQYF. The chain combines TRBV27 with TRBJ2-7; the match to TRBD1 covers 9 bases. With V trimmed by 7 bases and J by 3 bases, 10 bases remained unmatched. The CDR3 covers 15 residues. Germline V gene data show CDR1 as MNHEY and CDR2 as SMNVEV (reference sequence).

This clonotype was seen repeatedly, ten times or more. The gene calls are TRBV29-1 and TRBJ2-3, with 9 bases aligning to TRBD1. The CDR3 loop spans 14 amino acids. V gave up 3 bases and J gave up 1 base; unmatched junction bases: 2. In germline, CDR1 is SQVTM, CDR2 ANQGSEA. This chain's CDR3 is CSVDTGGGTDTQYF. The DNA for the CDR3 is TGCAGCGTTGATACAGGGGGCGGCACAGATACGCAGTATTTT.

The sample holds many counts of this clonotype. The V call is TRBV6-4, the J call TRBJ1-2, with a possible D match to TRBD1 (5 bases). The germline V and J ends were trimmed by 4 bases and 4 bases, with 22 bases remaining between them. Germline CDR1 reads MRHNA; CDR2 reads SNTAGT. This CDR3 has 17 amino acids. The CDR3 loop reads CASSAGGGPTAGYGYTF. The CDR3 nucleotides read TGTGCCAGCAGTGCCGGGGGGGGACCCACGGCGGGCTATGGCTACACCTTC.

Many counts were recorded for this clonotype. The rearrangement joins TRBV28 to TRBJ2-2; D is ambiguous. Trimming left V 3 bases short and J 2 bases short, with 7 bases between. Germline V gene lookup returns CDR1 MDHEN and CDR2 SYDVKM. This CDR3 region has 14 residues. The CDR3 region is CASSLWENTGELFF. The CDR3 DNA is TGTGCCAGCAGTTTGTGGGAAAACACCGGGGAGCTGTTTTTT.

This clonotype was observed many times. The J gene is TRBJ2-7, the V gene TRBV7-9; 7 bases align to TRBD1. Germline lookup yields CDR1 SEHNR and CDR2 FQNEAQ (reference sequence). Trimming removed 5 bases from V and 0 bases from J; junction bases left unmatched: 10. The CDR3 extends over 16 amino acids. The CDR3 region is CASSGIRTGFSYEQYF. In DNA form, the CDR3 reads TGTGCCAGCAGCGGGATTAGGACAGGCTTCTCCTACGAGCAGTACTTC. Combining the CDR3 with reference TRBV7-9 and TRBJ2-7 gives the whole variable domain DTGVSQNPRHKITKRGQNVTFRCDPISEHNRLYWYRQTLGQGPEFLTYFQNEAQLEKSRLLSDRFSAERPKGSFSTLEIQRTEQGDSAMYLCASSGIRTGFSYEQYFGPGTRLTVT.

This clonotype was seen many times. The V call is TRBV7-3, the J call TRBJ1-3, with D hard to call. The CDR3 length is 16 residues. V was clipped by 5 bases and J by 1 base, with 15 bases between them. Germline V CDR1 and CDR2: SGHTA, FQGTGA. CDR3 loop: CASSTQTRLSGNTIYF. The CDR3 DNA reads TGTGCCAGCAGCACACAAACCCGGTTATCTGGAAACACCATATATTTT.

This clonotype showed up many times. This sequence joins TRBV5-1 and TRBJ1-1; perhaps TRBD1 as D (6 bases). V shed 2 bases and J shed 5 bases, with 10 bases lying between them. Germline V gene lookup returns CDR1 SGHRS and CDR2 YFSETQ. The CDR3 is 13 amino acids. CDR3 sequence: CASSFTGSTEAFF. The CDR3 nucleotides are TGCGCCAGCAGCTTTACAGGGAGTACTGAAGCTTTCTTT.

Ten or more counts support this clonotype. The genes are TRBV11-2 and TRBJ2-5, with TRBD1 matching 9 bases. The CDR3 has 16 residues. V shed 2 bases and J 1 base; nucleotides not matched to a gene: 5. CDR1 and CDR2 (germline): SGHAT, FQNNGV. In DNA, the CDR3 is TGTGCCAGCAGCTTAAATTGGGACAGGGTCCAAGAGACCCAGTACTTC. Translation gives CASSLNWDRVQETQYF.

Only a few counts were recorded for this clonotype. The rearrangement links TRBV10-3 to TRBJ1-1; D ambiguous. This CDR3 region has 12 residues. The germline V and J ends were trimmed by 11 bases and 8 bases, with 18 bases remaining between them. Germline V CDR1 and CDR2: ENHRY, SYGVKD. CDR3 in amino acids: CAASDREQEAFF. DNA for the CDR3: TGTGCCGCATCCGACCGCGAACAAGAAGCTTTCTTT.

This clonotype occurred many times. The chain recombines TRBV20-1 with TRBJ1-1; D unresolved. From germline, CDR1 is DFQATT and CDR2 SNEGSKA (reference sequence). V lost 3 bases and J 5 bases, leaving 13 bases between the germline ends. CDR3 length equals 13 residues. The CDR3 bases are TGCAGTGCTAGGGACGACTTTCCTACTGAAGCTTTCTTT. It is translated as CSARDDFPTEAFF.

At least ten counts were recorded for this clonotype. This chain connects TRBV12-3 or TRBV12-4 to TRBJ1-5; D gene uncertain. This CDR3 contains 14 residues. The ends were cut back, 4 bases at V and 3 bases at J, with 10 bases in the middle. The CDR3 region is CASSYELNNQPQHF. Written as DNA, the CDR3 is TGTGCCAGCAGTTACGAACTAAACAATCAGCCCCAGCATTTT.

This clonotype showed up many times. The J gene is TRBJ2-4, the V gene TRBV3-1; 9 bases line up with TRBD1. Trimming at V came to 6 bases and at J to 2 bases, leaving 8 bases not matched to a gene. This CDR3 has 16 amino acids. Germline lookup yields CDR1 LGHDT and CDR2 YNNKEL (reference sequence). The CDR3 bases are TGTGCCAGCAGTCGTAGGACAGGGGAGACCAAAAACATTCAGTACTTC. The encoded protein is CASSRRTGETKNIQYF. The full variable domain, with the rest looked up from reference TRBV3-1 and TRBJ2-4, is DTAVSQTPKYLVTQMGNDKSIKCEQNLGHDTMYWYKQDSKKFLKIMFSYNNKELIINETVPNRFSPKSPDKAHLNLHINSLELGDSAVYFCASSRRTGETKNIQYFGAGTRLSVL.

This clonotype came up many times. The chain has TRBV12-3 or TRBV12-4 and TRBJ2-5, with a weak D call TRBD2 (5 bases). The germline V and J ends were trimmed by 5 bases and 5 bases, with 18 bases remaining between them. There are 15 residues in the CDR3. The chain's CDR3 is CASSPSLTSGETQYF. CDR3 sequence (DNA): TGTGCCAGCAGTCCTTCCCTTACTAGTGGGGAGACCCAGTACTTC.

This clonotype appeared many times. This chain joins TRBV11-2 and TRBJ2-5; D possibly corresponds to TRBD1 (5 bases). V was pared by 4 bases and J by 2 bases, with 14 bases between. Germline loops: CDR1 SGHAT, CDR2 FQNNGV. The CDR3 has 15 residues. The CDR3 bases are TGTGCCAGCAGCTCAACCCCGGACAAGCAAGAGACCCAGTACTTC. Translated, it gives CASSSTPDKQETQYF.